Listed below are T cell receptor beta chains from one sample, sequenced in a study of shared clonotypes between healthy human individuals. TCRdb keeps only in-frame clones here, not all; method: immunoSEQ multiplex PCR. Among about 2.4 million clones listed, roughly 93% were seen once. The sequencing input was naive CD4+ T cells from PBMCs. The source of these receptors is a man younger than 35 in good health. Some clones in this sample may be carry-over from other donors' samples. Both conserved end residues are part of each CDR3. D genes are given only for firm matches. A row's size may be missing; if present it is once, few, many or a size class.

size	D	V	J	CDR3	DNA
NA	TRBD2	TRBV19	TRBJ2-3	CASSIVTSGSDTQYF	TGTGCCAGTAGTATAGTGACTAGCGGGAGCGATACGCAGTATTTT
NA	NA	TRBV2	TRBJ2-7	CASSESRHRAYEQYF	TGTGCCAGCAGTGAATCTCGTCACCGAGCCTACGAGCAGTACTTC
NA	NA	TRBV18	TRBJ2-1	CASSPKGYPYNEQFF	TGTGCCAGCTCACCGAAGGGCTACCCCTACAATGAGCAGTTCTTC
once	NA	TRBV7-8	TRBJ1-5	CASSLGFMQPQHF	TGTGCCAGCAGCTTAGGTTTTATGCAGCCCCAGCATTTT
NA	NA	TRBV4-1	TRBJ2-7	CASSQDGWLARKPYEQYF	TGCGCCAGCAGCCAAGATGGGTGGCTAGCGAGAAAGCCCTACGAGCAGTACTTC
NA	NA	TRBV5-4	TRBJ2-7	CASTKDQPRTGEQYF	TGTGCCAGCACTAAGGACCAACCCCGCACGGGGGAGCAGTACTTC
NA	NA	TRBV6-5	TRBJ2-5	CASSLNRGRTETQYF	TGTGCCAGCAGTCTGAACCGCGGACGGACAGAGACCCAGTACTTC
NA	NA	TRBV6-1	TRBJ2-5	CASSEGGPQETQYF	TGTGCCAGCAGTGAAGGGGGACCCCAAGAGACCCAGTACTTC
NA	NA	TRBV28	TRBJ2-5	CASRTVRETQYF	TGTGCCAGCAGGACAGTGAGAGAGACCCAGTACTTC
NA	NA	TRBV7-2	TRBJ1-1	CASRSGTLNTEAFF	TGTGCCAGCAGATCCGGGACCTTGAACACTGAAGCTTTCTTT
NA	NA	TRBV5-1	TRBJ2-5	CASSRTAQETQYF	TGCGCCAGCAGCCGCACCGCTCAAGAGACCCAGTACTTC
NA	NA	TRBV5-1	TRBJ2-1	CASRPWGESYNEQFF	TGCGCCAGCAGGCCCTGGGGAGAATCCTACAATGAGCAGTTCTTC
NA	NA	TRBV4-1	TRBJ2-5	CASSQNSQETQYF	TGCGCCAGCAGCCAAAACAGCCAAGAGACCCAGTACTTC
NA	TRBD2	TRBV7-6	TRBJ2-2	CASSLLAGVPPGELFF	TGTGCCAGCAGCTTACTAGCGGGAGTCCCACCCGGGGAGCTGTTTTTT
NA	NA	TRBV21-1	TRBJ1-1	CASRTEENTEAFF	TGTGCCAGCAGGACAGAGGAGAACACTGAAGCTTTCTTT
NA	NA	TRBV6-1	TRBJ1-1	CASSHGTRGFF	TGTGCCAGCAGCCACGGGACGAGGGGTTTCTTT
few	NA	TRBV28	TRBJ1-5	CASVEGAGLHF	TGTGCCAGCGTAGAGGGAGCCGGGCTGCATTTT
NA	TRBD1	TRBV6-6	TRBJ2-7	CASSYPGTGEPYEQYF	TGTGCCAGCAGTTATCCCGGGACAGGGGAACCCTACGAGCAGTACTTC
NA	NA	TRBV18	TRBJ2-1	CASSPQSNEQFF	TGTGCCAGCTCACCTCAATCCAATGAGCAGTTCTTC
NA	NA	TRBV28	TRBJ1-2	CASSLAGVGNYGYTF	TGTGCCAGCAGTTTAGCGGGGGTAGGGAACTATGGCTACACCTTC
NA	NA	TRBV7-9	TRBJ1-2	CASSLTGYNYGYTF	TGTGCCAGCAGCCTAACAGGGTACAACTATGGCTACACCTTC
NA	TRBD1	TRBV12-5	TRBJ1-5	CASGPSNPGTVHNQPQHF	TGTGCTAGTGGTCCTTCGAATCCCGGGACAGTTCATAATCAGCCCCAGCATTTT
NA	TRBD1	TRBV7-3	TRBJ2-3	CASSVGQGFTDTQYF	TGTGCCAGCAGCGTAGGACAGGGCTTCACAGATACGCAGTATTTT
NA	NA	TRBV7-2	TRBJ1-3	CASSLVSSGNTIYF	TGTGCCAGCAGCTTAGTAAGCTCTGGAAACACCATATATTTT
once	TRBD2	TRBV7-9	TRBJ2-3	CASSLGASGRPRTDTQYF	TGTGCCAGCAGCTTAGGGGCTAGCGGGAGACCCCGCACAGATACGCAGTATTTT
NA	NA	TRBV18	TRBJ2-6	CASSPPSSGANVLTF	TGTGCCAGCTCACCACCGTCGTCTGGGGCCAACGTCCTGACTTTC
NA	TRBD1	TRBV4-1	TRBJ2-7	CASSREPGTGGGEQYF	TGCGCCAGCAGCCGAGAGCCCGGGACAGGTGGTGGCGAGCAGTACTTC
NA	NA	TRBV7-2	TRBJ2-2	CASSWSGTTGELFF	TGTGCCAGCAGCTGGAGTGGGACCACCGGGGAGCTGTTTTTT
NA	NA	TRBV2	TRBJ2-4	CASRLRTEGNIQYF	TGTGCCAGCAGACTAAGGACAGAGGGAAACATTCAGTACTTC
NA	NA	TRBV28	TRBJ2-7	CASSLISVDSYEQYF	TGTGCCAGCAGTTTAATATCGGTAGACTCCTACGAGCAGTACTTC
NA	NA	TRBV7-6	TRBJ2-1	CASSFFFQAVYNEQFF	TGTGCCAGCAGCTTTTTCTTCCAGGCCGTTTACAATGAGCAGTTCTTC
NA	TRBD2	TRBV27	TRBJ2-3	CASSLRGGRAGTQYF	TGTGCCAGCAGTTTAAGGGGAGGGCGTGCAGGTACGCAGTATTTT
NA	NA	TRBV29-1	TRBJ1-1	CSVGRGLNTEAFF	TGCAGCGTTGGGAGGGGCCTGAACACTGAAGCTTTCTTT
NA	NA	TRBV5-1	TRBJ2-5	CASSLGIQGEETQYF	TGCGCCAGCAGCTTGGGAATACAGGGTGAAGAGACCCAGTACTTC
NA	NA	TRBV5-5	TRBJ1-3	CASSSQGWGNTIYF	TGTGCCAGCAGTTCACAGGGTTGGGGGAACACCATATATTTT
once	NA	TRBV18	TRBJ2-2	CASSPPGSGELFF	TGTGCCAGCTCACCACCGGGCTCCGGGGAGCTGTTTTTT
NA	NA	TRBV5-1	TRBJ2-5	CASSLEGPAETQYF	TGCGCCAGCAGCCTGGAGGGCCCCGCCGAGACCCAGTACTTC
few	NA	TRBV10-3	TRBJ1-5	CAISEGGNQPQHF	TGTGCCATCAGTGAGGGAGGGAATCAGCCCCAGCATTTT
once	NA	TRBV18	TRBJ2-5	CASSSTEYQETQYF	TGTGCCAGCTCATCGACAGAGTACCAAGAGACCCAGTACTTC
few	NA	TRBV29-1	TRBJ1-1	CSVDYTEAFF	TGCAGCGTCGATTACACTGAAGCTTTCTTT
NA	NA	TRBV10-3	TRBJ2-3	CAISEVTRAPDTQYF	TGTGCCATCAGTGAAGTTACGAGAGCTCCAGATACGCAGTATTTT
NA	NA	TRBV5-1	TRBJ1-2	CASSLAGGRDYGYTF	TGCGCCAGCAGCTTGGCCGGGGGCAGGGACTATGGCTACACCTTC
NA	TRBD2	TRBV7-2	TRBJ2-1	CASSSSTSGNEQFF	TGTGCCAGCAGCTCATCGACTAGCGGCAATGAGCAGTTCTTC
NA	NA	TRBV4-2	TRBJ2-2	CASSHRSGVMGELFF	TGTGCCAGCAGTCATCGTAGCGGCGTGATGGGGGAGCTGTTTTTT
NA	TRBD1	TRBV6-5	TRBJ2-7	CASSWAGGVYEQYF	TGTGCCAGCAGTTGGGCAGGGGGCGTCTACGAGCAGTACTTC